One and the same sample provided the 20 T cell receptor beta chains below, sequenced in a study of T cells in Graves' hyperthyroidism and ophthalmopathy. RNA transcripts were the template for amplifying TCR beta CDR3 regions. First-round RT-PCR of the TCR CDR3 relied on the HTBI primer set. TCRdb itself ran the multiplex PCR reads through MiXCR, one entry per CDR3 protein. The sample lists over 650,000 distinct CDR3 sequences, approximately 16% seen once, with roughly 8% in the top ten. The sequenced sample consisted of blood. These receptors were collected from a man younger than 35 with Graves' hyperthyroidism.

This clonotype showed up just once. V and J are TRBV9 and TRBJ2-6; unclear D gene. Trimming pared 3 bases from V and 1 base from J, leaving 14 bases between. Looked up from germline, CDR1 is SGDLS and CDR2 is YYNGEE. This CDR3 has 17 residues. This chain's CDR3 is CASSGWGTVSGANVLTF. CDR3 DNA sequence: TGTGCCAGCAGCGGGTGGGGAACTGTGTCTGGGGCCAACGTCCTGACTTTC.

The chain joins TRBV10-3 to TRBJ2-7, with 8 bases that match TRBD1. Germline CDR1 is ENHRY and CDR2 is SYGVKD. V dropped 4 bases and J dropped 3; count of bases not matched to a gene: 5. CDR3 size: 14 residues. The CDR3 loop reads CAISGGQGDYEQYF. CDR3 in DNA: TGTGCCATCAGTGGTGGACAGGGAGACTACGAGCAGTACTTC.

The chain joins TRBV4-2 to TRBJ2-2; no firm D call. This CDR3 is built from 15 residues. The germline V and J ends were trimmed by 0 bases and 3 bases, with 8 bases remaining between them. In germline, CDR1 is LGHNA, CDR2 YNFKEQ. The chain's CDR3 is CASSQESRYTGELFF. The CDR3 DNA follows: TGTGCCAGCAGCCAAGAATCCAGATACACCGGGGAGCTGTTTTTT.

Concerning this clonotype: A read error may explain this, as a much larger clone is one base away. V usage is TRBV6-2 or TRBV6-3 and J usage is TRBJ2-1; perhaps D is TRBD1 or TRBD2 (5 bases each). This CDR3 has 14 residues. Germline V gene lookup returns CDR1 MNHEY and CDR2 SVGEGT. The CDR3 loop reads CTSTWLYGGNEQFF. The CDR3 DNA sequence: TGTACCAGCACCTGGTTATATGGGGGCAATGAGCAGTTCTTC.

In its sample, this clonotype was seen many times. V usage is TRBV12-3 or TRBV12-4 and J usage is TRBJ1-5; 7 bases map to TRBD1. The J segment lost 4 bases and the V segment lost 6 bases, leaving 3 bases of the junction unmatched. The length of the CDR3 is 13 residues. CDR3 sequence: CASSPGQNQPQHF. CDR3 nucleotide sequence: TGTGCCAGCAGCCCGGGACAGAATCAGCCCCAGCATTTT.

A few counts support this clonotype. The chain uses TRBV27 and TRBJ1-3, with D possibly matching TRBD1 (5 bases). CDR3 size: 15 residues. CDR1 is MNHEY, CDR2 SMNVEV, per germline (reference sequence). V gave up 3 bases and J gave up 2 bases, with 11 bases separating them. CDR3 nucleotide sequence: TGTGCCAGCAGTTTCTCACGGACACCTGGAAACACCATATATTTT. Translated, it gives CASSFSRTPGNTIYF.

The sample holds many counts of this clonotype. This CDR3 is CASSPGTSGSSDTQYF. Here the CDR3 DNA reads TGTGCCAGCAGCCCAGGGACTAGCGGGAGCTCAGATACGCAGTATTTT. This chain connects TRBV3-1 to TRBJ2-3, with 14 bases fitting TRBD2. Losses at the gene ends were 4 bases for V and 4 bases for J; bases not matched to a gene: 4. CDR3 length: 16 amino acids. Looked up from germline, CDR1 is LGHDT and CDR2 is YNNKEL (reference sequence).

The table lists this clonotype with a few counts. V gene TRBV9 combines with J gene TRBJ2-7, with a weak D call TRBD1 (6 bases). Germline V lookup: CDR1 SGDLS, CDR2 YYNGEE. Trimming removed 0 bases from V and 6 bases from J, with 13 bases in between. This CDR3 is 14 amino acids long. CDR3 sequence: CASSVGEVGAEQYF. For the CDR3, the DNA is TGTGCCAGCAGCGTAGGGGAAGTGGGGGCCGAGCAGTACTTC.

This clonotype was observed a few times. The rearrangement links TRBV10-3 to TRBJ1-1, with D possibly matching TRBD1 (5 bases). In germline, CDR1 is ENHRY, CDR2 SYGVKD. The V end lost 7 bases, the J end lost 2 bases, and 11 bases lay between the germline ends. This CDR3 region has 13 residues. In DNA form, the CDR3 reads TGTGCCATCACCATCGGGGCCAACACTGAAGCTTTCTTT. Protein: CAITIGANTEAFF.

This clonotype was seen only a few times. The chain has TRBV5-5 and TRBJ1-5; TRBD1 agrees at 10 bases. The ends lost 0 bases at V and 7 bases at J; junction bases unmatched: 7. CDR1 is SGHKS, CDR2 YYEKEE, per germline (reference sequence). The CDR3 length is 16 residues. CDR3 nucleotides: TGTGCCAGCAGCTTGGCCGGGACAGGGGTCGGCCAGCCCCAGCATTTT. It encodes CASSLAGTGVGQPQHF.

This clonotype came up a few times. The rearrangement uses TRBV13 and TRBJ2-4; no firm D call. The CDR3 consists of 16 residues. Germline values: CDR1 PRHDT, CDR2 FYEKMQ (reference sequence). Trimming took 4 bases from V and 0 from J, leaving 13 bases between them. In nucleotides, the CDR3 is TGTGCCAGCAGCTCAGGAGTCACCCTAGCCAAAAACATTCAGTACTTC. It specifies CASSSGVTLAKNIQYF.

The chain couples TRBV6-1 to TRBJ2-7; no clear D. Germline V gene data show CDR1 as MNHNS and CDR2 as SASEGT. The CDR3 length is 14 residues. Trimming left V 5 bases short and J 4 bases short, with 15 bases between. The CDR3 spells CASSYGLEVYEQYF. CDR3 sequence (DNA): TGTGCCAGCAGTTACGGTCTAGAAGTATACGAGCAGTACTTC.

This clonotype was counted only a few times. The rearrangement joins TRBV6-2 or TRBV6-3 to TRBJ2-2; 13 bases map to TRBD2. The CDR3 runs 16 residues. Trimming at V came to 7 bases and at J to 4 bases, leaving 6 bases not matched to a gene. CDR1 and CDR2 from the germline V gene are MNHEY and SVGEGT. The CDR3 spells CASIGLAGAGTGELFF. As DNA, the CDR3 is TGTGCCAGCATCGGACTAGCGGGAGCCGGCACCGGGGAGCTGTTTTTT.

This sequence joins TRBV20-1 and TRBJ2-5; D is undetermined. V gave up 7 bases and J gave up 5 bases, with 11 bases separating them. The CDR3 contains 11 residues. Per the germline V gene, CDR1 is DFQATT and CDR2 is SNEGSKA (reference sequence). CDR3 sequence reads: CSDGRQETQYF. The DNA of the CDR3 is TGCAGTGATGGTCGGCAGGAGACCCAGTACTTC.

This clonotype appeared many times. The chain employs TRBV2 and TRBJ2-5, with 13 positions matching TRBD2. The CDR3 is made up of 15 amino acids. V dropped 4 bases and J dropped 4; count of bases not matched to a gene: 3. Germline V gives CDR1 SNHLY, CDR2 FYNNEI. The CDR3 nucleotides read TGTGCCAGCAGTGGGACTAGCGGGAGACGAGAGACCCAGTACTTC. It yields the protein CASSGTSGRRETQYF.

There are a few counts of this clonotype. This may stem from a read error, because a much larger clone lies one nucleotide away. The rearrangement uses TRBV20-1 and TRBJ2-1; 7 bases agree with TRBD2. Unmatched junction bases numbered 8, after V lost 5 bases and J lost 7 bases. Germline CDR1 is DFQATT and CDR2 is SNEGSKA (reference sequence). The CDR3 contains 13 residues. For the CDR3, the DNA is TGCAGTGCTCCCCCGGCAGCGGGAAATGAGCAGTTCTTC. As protein: CSAPPAAGNEQFF.

This clonotype was seen at least ten times. V and J are TRBV2 and TRBJ2-7; tentative D call: TRBD1 (5 bases). CDR1 is SNHLY and CDR2 is FYNNEI in the germline V gene. The CDR3 contains 15 residues. V lost 8 bases and J 3 bases, leaving 20 bases between the germline ends. This CDR3 is CASSQSRVIFYEQYF. Here the CDR3 DNA reads TGTGCCAGCTCCCAGAGCAGGGTAATTTTCTACGAGCAGTACTTC.

This clonotype was seen a handful of times. CDR3 bases: TGTGCCAGCAGCAGTAGCGGGAGGGCCGCCGGGGAGCTGTTTTTT. Its protein is CASSSSGRAAGELFF. The chain links TRBV6-2 or TRBV6-3 to TRBJ2-2, with 11 positions matching TRBD2. The CDR3 runs to 15 residues. The V gene's germline CDR1 is MNHEY and CDR2 SVGEGT. The V gene end was trimmed by 6 bases and the J gene end by 6 bases; junction bases not matched to a gene: 6.

This clonotype has at least ten counts. The chain joins TRBV9 to TRBJ2-2; D could derive from TRBD1 or TRBD2 (5 bases each). CDR1 and CDR2 (germline): SGDLS, YYNGEE. V was cut by 4 bases and J by 5 bases, with 15 bases left in between. The CDR3 runs to 15 residues. The DNA of the CDR3 is TGTGCCAGCAGCCCCCGACGAGGGGAAACCGGGGAGCTGTTTTTT. Protein sequence: CASSPRRGETGELFF.

This clonotype was picked up a small number of times. One junction end does not reproduce the germline sequence, and a read error may be involved. V usage is TRBV28 and J usage is TRBJ1-5, with 8 bases matching TRBD1. Germline V gives CDR1 MDHEN, CDR2 SYDVKM. CDR3 size: 15 residues. The CDR3 coding sequence is TGTGCCAGCAGTTTCTTCGGACAGGGCGGGCAGCCCCAGCGTTTT. It specifies CASSFFGQGGQPQRF.